This TCR beta chain was profiled in a study of CD8+ T cells in alopecia areata. Study results and limitations: Lesional tissue from the scalp (especially in alopecia totalis/universalis) showed higher clonality than normal scalp. Alphabeta T cells residing in normal skin are also sequenced in scalp samples.

Germline CDR1 is GTSNPN and CDR2 is SVGIG (reference sequence). V shed 4 bases, J shed 7 bases, and the junction held 12 bases outside the gene matches. The CDR3 contains 14 residues. Cell sorting was applied to PBMCs, and CD4+ and CD8+ T cells were collected. This clone was seen a single time. Its cognate antigen is unknown. As the sequencing template, cDNA was produced by extracting RNA and reverse transcribing it. Here immunoSEQ multiplex PCR was the method, and the copy in TCRdb shows in-frame clones only, minus some. This sample has 150,000 or so clones, with 45% to 60% found just once. The receptor's source is a human donor in good health. The sample was CD4+ T cells sorted from blood. The genes are TRBV30 and TRBJ1-1, with TRBD1 identical over 7 bases. As DNA, the CDR3 is TGTGCCTGGATCCGGGGACAGCCGCTAGATGAAGCTTTCTTT. Its translation is CAWIRGQPLDEAFF.